This TCR beta chain was sequenced in a study of cytomegalovirus exposure and HLA in healthy donors. Germline-derived CDR1 and CDR2 are SQVTM and ANQGSEA. The CDR3 contains 12 residues. Both 60 Vbeta primers and 13 Jbeta primers went into the PCR. Sequenced by immunoSEQ multiplex PCR; TCRdb stores in-frame clones only, minus some. In all, the sample yields 200,000 or so clones. The specimen sequenced was PBMCs. The TCR sequence derives from a boy aged 5-17 years in good health and CMV-seronegative. The chain uses TRBV29-1 and TRBJ2-5; D might be TRBD1 (5 bases). Near its end, the DNA agrees better with TRBJ2-7, so the J call may be wrong. The chain's CDR3 is CSVERTNGEQYF. Here the CDR3 DNA reads TGCAGCGTTGAGAGGACAAATGGCGAGCAGTACTTC.